The rows below give T cell receptor beta chains drawn from one sample of a study of blood T cells in healthy people across ages. TCRdb redid the calling of the 5' RACE reads with MiXCR, one entry per CDR3 protein. This sample carries over 1.5 million distinct CDR3 sequences, around half of them seen once, and the ten largest clones take approximately 2%. The specimen sequenced was blood. Source of these receptors: a woman aged 35 to 49 in good health. Both conserved end residues are part of each CDR3. A D gene is named only where the DNA matches it firmly. Size tells how often a clone was seen (once, few, many) or the class of an expanded clone, and some rows leave it out.

NA TRBJ2-1 TRBD2 TRBV6-5 TGTGCCAGCAGCACCCGGGGGGTAGGGAGAAATGAGCAGTTCTTC CASSTRGVGRNEQFF
NA TRBJ2-1 NA TRBV13 TGTGCCAGCGGCTTAGGCCGTGGCGGGGCCGTATACAATGAGCAGTTCTTC CASGLGRGGAVYNEQFF
NA TRBJ2-5 TRBD2 TRBV2 TGTGCCGGGGGGGACTCAAACCAAGAGACCCAGTACTTC CAGGDSNQETQYF
once TRBJ2-3 TRBD2 TRBV7-2 TGTGCCAGCAGCCGTAGCGGGGGGGTTTTTGGCACAGATACGCAGTATTTT CASSRSGGVFGTDTQYF
NA TRBJ2-7 TRBD1 TRBV6-6 TGTGCCAGCAGTTACTCCAATCCCCCAGGGGGTTTCTACGAGCAGTACTTC CASSYSNPPGGFYEQYF
few TRBJ1-2 NA TRBV20-1 TGCAGTGCTAGTACGGGTAGTAGTAGGGCGACACACTTATATGGCTACACCTTC CSASTGSSRATHLYGYTF
NA TRBJ2-7 TRBD2 TRBV4-1 TGCGCCAGCAGCCAAACGTCTAGCGGGGGGTACAATGAGCAGTACTTC CASSQTSSGGYNEQYF
few TRBJ2-5 NA TRBV7-6 TGTGCCAGCAGCTTAGCGCTGGTTGGACTTCAAGAGACCCAGTACTTC CASSLALVGLQETQYF
NA TRBJ1-2 NA TRBV4-3 TGCGCCAGCAGCCAATCCGGCCAAGGCTATGGCTACACCTTC CASSQSGQGYGYTF
NA TRBJ1-1 NA TRBV7-9 TGTACCAGCAGCATTCCGGGGGGCACTGAAGCTTTCTTT CTSSIPGGTEAFF
NA TRBJ1-2 NA TRBV10-2 TGCGCCAGCAGCGATACCGTGGCAGTCTATGGCTACACCTTC CASSDTVAVYGYTF
few TRBJ1-2 TRBD1 TRBV6-2/TRBV6-3 TGTGCCAGCAGTTACTCGTTCGGACAGGAAGGCTATGGCTACACCTTC CASSYSFGQEGYGYTF
few TRBJ2-4 TRBD2 TRBV28 TGTGCCAGCAGTTTAATTCTAGCGGGGGGGAGAAACATTCAGTACTTC CASSLILAGGRNIQYF
NA TRBJ2-3 NA TRBV24-1 TGTGCCACCAGTGGGGCAGGGGGGTTAGGGACAACCGAGCGATCCAACACAGATACGCAGTATTTT CATSGAGGLGTTERSNTDTQYF
many TRBJ2-6 NA TRBV12-3/TRBV12-4 TGTGCCAGCAGTTTAGAAGGGCCCGGGGCCAACGTCCTGACTTTC CASSLEGPGANVLTF
few TRBJ1-2 NA TRBV12-3/TRBV12-4 TGTGCCAGCAGTTTAGCGCTCTACGGGGGCTACACCTTC CASSLALYGGYTF
NA TRBJ2-6 NA TRBV27 TGTGCCAGCAGCCCGGGTTTCAATTCTGGGGCCAACGTCCTGACTTTC CASSPGFNSGANVLTF
NA TRBJ2-7 TRBD2 TRBV4-3 TGCGCCAGCAGCCTTGGGGAGGGGACGGCCTACGAGCAGTACTTC CASSLGEGTAYEQYF
once TRBJ1-2 TRBD1 TRBV20-1 TGCAGTGCTAGACAACAGGGGGGAGGTGGCTACACCTTC CSARQQGGGGYTF
NA TRBJ2-1 NA TRBV4-2 TGTGCCAGCAGCCAAGAGGCGGGGAGAGGATACAATGAGCAGTTCTTC CASSQEAGRGYNEQFF
NA TRBJ2-3 NA TRBV7-2 TGTGCCAGCAGCCCCCAGCCCGATACGCAGTATTTT CASSPQPDTQYF
few TRBJ2-4 TRBD1 TRBV18 TGTGCCAGCTCGCCTCTAGACAGGGGATTCTCCAAAAACATTCAGTACTTC CASSPLDRGFSKNIQYF
few TRBJ2-5 TRBD2 TRBV6-6 TGTGCCAGCAGTCTCATCTCACTAGCGGACCAAGAGACCCAGTACTTC CASSLISLADQETQYF
NA TRBJ2-5 TRBD1 TRBV7-9 TGTGCCAGCAGCTTAGCCCTACAGGGGAAAGAGCGAGAGACCCAGTACTTC CASSLALQGKERETQYF
few TRBJ1-5 TRBD1 TRBV6-2/TRBV6-3 TGTGCCAGCAGTGACCCACAGGGGGCTAACAATCAGCCCCAGCATTTT CASSDPQGANNQPQHF
NA TRBJ2-5 NA TRBV12-3/TRBV12-4 TGTGCCAGCAGTTTATTTAAGGGGGGACCCGAGACCCAGTACTTC CASSLFKGGPETQYF
few TRBJ1-2 NA TRBV20-1 TGCAGTGCTAGAGATTTCGAAAGTCCGGGAGGCTACACCTTC CSARDFESPGGYTF
few TRBJ2-1 TRBD2 TRBV7-8 TGTGCCAGCAGCTCCCGGACTAGCGCTTACAATGAGCAGTTCTTC CASSSRTSAYNEQFF
NA TRBJ1-1 NA TRBV6-2/TRBV6-3 TGTGCCAGCATTTCAGGAGTCACTGAAGCTTTCTTT CASISGVTEAFF
few TRBJ2-5 TRBD2 TRBV28 TGTGCCAGCATGAGAGCTACTAGCGGGGGTGAGACCCAGTACTTC CASMRATSGGETQYF
few TRBJ2-7 TRBD2 TRBV20-1 TGCAGTGCTAGAGATCCTCCGAAGGGGACTAGCGGGGGGCGAGCCTACGAGCAGTACTTC CSARDPPKGTSGGRAYEQYF
NA TRBJ2-3 TRBD1 TRBV3-1 TGTGCCAGCAGCCAGCTTACAGGGGTTGGCACAGATACGCAGTATTTT CASSQLTGVGTDTQYF
NA TRBJ2-5 NA TRBV18 TGTGCCAGCGCCGGACAGCAAGAGACCCAGTACTTC CASAGQQETQYF
NA TRBJ2-5 TRBD2 TRBV2 TGTGCCAGCAGTGAAGGGGGGACTAGTAGCCAAGAGACCCAGTACTTC CASSEGGTSSQETQYF
NA TRBJ2-4 NA TRBV12-3/TRBV12-4 TGTGCCAGTTCTTCCATCGGGGAGCAGTACTTC CASSSIGEQYF
few TRBJ1-2 NA TRBV28 TGTGCCAGCCGCCGGGCTCTCTCTGGCTACACCTTC CASRRALSGYTF
NA TRBJ2-5 NA TRBV5-4 TGTGCCAGCAGCTTGGGGCAGGGTAGGGGCTCTGAGACCCAGTACTTC CASSLGQGRGSETQYF
NA TRBJ1-5 NA TRBV20-1 TGCAGTGCCCGCGAGAGACGGGGCAATCAGCCCCAGCATTTT CSARERRGNQPQHF
NA TRBJ2-1 TRBD2 TRBV20-1 TGCAGTGCTAGAGATCCTAGCGGGGATCGCAATGAGCAGTTCTTC CSARDPSGDRNEQFF
NA TRBJ2-7 TRBD2 TRBV27 TGTGCCAGCAGTTTTCTTGTGGGAGCGGGGGGCCGAGACAATGAGCAGTACTTC CASSFLVGAGGRDNEQYF
NA TRBJ2-3 TRBD2 TRBV6-6 TGTGCCAGCAGCATTCGACTAGCGGGGGGATCAGATACGCAGTATTTT CASSIRLAGGSDTQYF
NA TRBJ2-2 NA TRBV11-2 TGTGCCAGCAGCTTAGATCCAGGGGAAGTTGTAGGGGAGCTGTTTTTT CASSLDPGEVVGELFF
once TRBJ2-7 TRBD1 TRBV25-1 TGTGCCAGCACGTTACAGGGGCCTCTGCTTGGGGAGCAGTACTTC CASTLQGPLLGEQYF
many TRBJ2-4 NA TRBV29-1 TGCAGCGTTGAAGACCTACCAAACATTCAGTACTTC CSVEDLPNIQYF
NA TRBJ1-4 TRBD1 TRBV7-9 TGTGCCAGCAGCGCCACAGGGGGCGCGGAATCTAATGAAAAACTGTTTTTT CASSATGGAESNEKLFF
NA TRBJ1-5 NA TRBV6-6 TGTGCCAGCACCAATCCTAATCAGCCCCAGCATTTT CASTNPNQPQHF
NA TRBJ2-1 TRBD2 TRBV2 TGTGCCAGCGTTCAGCGGGGGGGCCTTGAGCAGTTCTTC CASVQRGGLEQFF
NA TRBJ2-3 NA TRBV15 TGTGCCACCAGCAGAGATGAGCCCACAGATACGCAGTATTTT CATSRDEPTDTQYF
NA TRBJ1-2 TRBD1 TRBV5-6 TGTGCCAGCAGCTTGACAGCTACAGGGGCCAGCTACACCTTC CASSLTATGASYTF
few TRBJ2-4 NA TRBV5-1 TGCGCCAGCAGCTTGGCGGGGATCAACATTCAGTACTTC CASSLAGINIQYF
few TRBJ2-1 NA TRBV5-1 TGCGCCAGCAGCTTGGCCCCAGAAACTAGCAATGAGCAGTTCTTC CASSLAPETSNEQFF
NA TRBJ2-5 NA TRBV29-1 TGCAGCGTCGTCTTAGGGGAGACCCAGTACTTC CSVVLGETQYF
NA TRBJ2-4 TRBD2 TRBV20-1 TGCAGTGCTCCCCCGGGACTATTCAATGAGCAGTACTTC CSAPPGLFNEQYF
NA TRBJ1-6 NA TRBV7-3 TGTGCCAGCAGCTTTTCGGGGTATTCACCCCTCCACTTT CASSFSGYSPLHF